This entry lists 9 T cell receptor beta chains sequenced from one sample in a study of CD8 T cells in Susac syndrome. An amount of RNA that ranged from roughly 0.5 to 1 ug was reverse transcribed with random hexamers. TCRdb called the immunoSEQ multiplex PCR reads again in MiXCR, with one record for every CDR3 protein. The sample has roughly 150,000 distinct CDR3 sequences, roughly 94% seen once. Sequenced: CD8+ T cells from PBMCs. The source is a human donor with multiple sclerosis.

The CDR3, as DNA: TGTGCCAGCAGTTTATCAGGGCTTCGGACAGATACGCAGTATTTT. Encoded protein: CASSLSGLRTDTQYF. V gene TRBV27 combines with J gene TRBJ2-3; D gene ambiguous. Trimming left V 0 bases short and J 3 bases short, with 10 bases between. In germline, CDR1 is MNHEY, CDR2 SMNVEV (reference sequence). The CDR3 runs 15 residues.

The chain employs TRBV29-1 and TRBJ1-1; 12 bases match TRBD1. This CDR3 is 16 amino acids long. V trimming: 5 bases; J trimming: 2 bases; junction bases outside the gene matches: 9. CDR1 is SQVTM and CDR2 is ANQGSEA in the germline V gene. CDR3 loop: CSVPGTGGWENTEAFF. As DNA, the CDR3 is TGCAGCGTTCCCGGGACAGGGGGCTGGGAAAACACTGAAGCTTTCTTT.

This rearrangement joins TRBV12-5 to TRBJ2-3, with D possibly being TRBD2 (7 bases). The CDR3 length is 16 residues. V dropped 8 bases and J dropped 0 bases, with 18 bases sitting between them. Germline values: CDR1 LGHNT, CDR2 FRNRAP. In DNA, the CDR3 is TGTGCTAGTAGAGCCACTCGGGGGGCTAGCACAGATACGCAGTATTTT. Its protein product is CASRATRGASTDTQYF.

The CDR3 is CASSVTGESTEAFF. The CDR3 nucleotides are TGTGCCAGCAGCGTTACAGGGGAGAGCACTGAAGCTTTCTTT. V is TRBV25-1 and J is TRBJ1-1; 7 positions match TRBD1. Germline V lookup: CDR1 MGHDK, CDR2 SYGVNS. With V trimmed by 6 bases and J by 4 bases, 8 bases remained unmatched. The CDR3 extends over 14 amino acids.

This chain uses TRBV25-1 with TRBJ2-7, with TRBD1 identical over 7 bases. Trimming at V came to 7 bases and at J to 2 bases, leaving 5 bases not matched to a gene. The CDR3 is 13 amino acids. Germline V CDR1 and CDR2: MGHDK, SYGVNS. The CDR3 loop reads CASNGQETYEQYF. DNA for the CDR3: TGTGCCAGCAATGGACAGGAGACCTACGAGCAGTACTTC.

The genes are TRBV20-1 and TRBJ2-7, with TRBD2 matching over 12 bases. The CDR3 has 15 residues. Looked up from germline, CDR1 is DFQATT and CDR2 is SNEGSKA (reference sequence). V lost 2 bases, J lost 1 base, and 3 bases stayed unmatched. CDR3 residues: CSARLAGGMSYEQYF. The CDR3 coding sequence is TGCAGTGCTAGACTAGCGGGGGGGATGTCCTACGAGCAGTACTTC.

The genes are TRBV19 and TRBJ2-7; weak D call: TRBD1 (6 bases). V was pared by 6 bases and J by 1 base, with 10 bases between. CDR1 is LNHDA and CDR2 is SQIVND in the germline V gene (reference sequence). The CDR3 loop spans 13 amino acids. This chain's CDR3 is CASRLQGSYEQYF. CDR3 bases: TGTGCCAGTAGGCTTCAGGGGTCCTACGAGCAGTACTTC.

The chain is built from TRBV4-3 and TRBJ2-1; D is perhaps TRBD1 or TRBD2 (6 bases each). Per germline, CDR1 LGHNA and CDR2 YSLEER. Trimming removed 4 bases at V and 3 bases at J, with 22 bases between. The CDR3 sequence is 18 residues long. CDR3 nucleotide sequence: TGCGCCAGCAGCCTGACGGGGGCGCGGGGCTCACTCTACAATGAGCAGTTCTTC. Its protein is CASSLTGARGSLYNEQFF.

This sequence joins TRBV20-1 and TRBJ2-3, with 11 bases identical to TRBD2. The CDR3 runs to 17 residues. The trim removed 3 bases at V and 0 bases at J, leaving 8 bases unmatched. The V gene's germline CDR1 is DFQATT and CDR2 SNEGSKA (reference sequence). CDR3 sequence: CSASGTSGLPSTDTQYF. Written as DNA, the CDR3 is TGCAGTGCTAGCGGGACTAGCGGATTACCAAGCACAGATACGCAGTATTTT.